A single sample is the source of the 7 T cell receptor beta chains below, sequenced in a study of blood T cell repertoires in COVID-19. The table came from immunoSEQ multiplex PCR; TCRdb's copy has only in-frame clones and leaves some out. This table has 74,000 or so clones, more than 80% appearing once. Sequenced material: peripheral blood. The receptors shown here come from a man in his fifties or sixties with acute or convalescent COVID-19.

The CDR3 spells CASSLGAGAHNEQFF. CDR3 coding DNA: TGCGCCAGCAGCTTGGGTGCGGGAGCTCACAATGAGCAGTTCTTC. The genes are TRBV5-1 and TRBJ2-1, with 7 positions matching TRBD2. The CDR3 extends over 15 amino acids. Germline V gives CDR1 SGHRS, CDR2 YFSETQ. Trimming took 0 bases from V and 5 from J; bases not matched to a gene: 5. The full variable domain, its missing parts supplied by reference TRBV5-1 and TRBJ2-1, is KAGVTQTPRYLIKTRGQQVTLSCSPISGHRSVSWYQQTPGQGLQFLFEYFSETQRNKGNFPGRFSGRQFSNSRSEMNVSTLELGDSALYLCASSLGAGAHNEQFFGPGTRLTVL.

This chain links TRBV5-1 with TRBJ2-2; the match to TRBD1 covers 7 bases. With 0 bases clipped from V and 5 bases from J, the junction kept 7 bases outside the gene matches. The CDR3 is made up of 16 amino acids. In germline, CDR1 is SGHRS, CDR2 YFSETQ. This CDR3 is CASSLGQGLRTGELFF. The CDR3 nucleotides read TGCGCCAGCAGCTTGGGACAGGGCCTTCGGACCGGGGAGCTGTTTTTT.

The genes are TRBV18 and TRBJ1-5; D uncertain. Germline CDR1 reads KGHSH; CDR2 reads LQKENI. V was pared by 1 base and J by 2 bases, with 12 bases between. The CDR3 contains 16 residues. The CDR3 is CASSPRAGKGNQPQHF. In nucleotides, the CDR3 is TGTGCCAGCTCACCACGCGCGGGGAAAGGCAATCAGCCCCAGCATTTT.

V is TRBV7-9 and J is TRBJ2-1; D perhaps matches TRBD2 (5 bases). The V gene lost 6 bases and the J gene lost 4 bases, with 13 bases spanning the gap. The CDR3 extends over 14 amino acids. From germline, CDR1 is SEHNR and CDR2 FQNEAQ (reference sequence). CDR3 DNA: TGTGCCAGCAGATCTATCCGAGGGTACAATGAGCAGTTCTTC. This translates into CASRSIRGYNEQFF.

V is TRBV3-1 (or the pseudogene TRBV3-2) and J is TRBJ1-1; D is uncertain. Germline CDR1 and CDR2: LGHDT and YNNKEL (reference sequence). The germline V and J ends were trimmed by 0 bases and 3 bases, with 11 bases remaining between them. The CDR3 has 15 amino acids. CDR3 DNA sequence: TGTGCCAGCAGCCAAGAAACTCCCGGGGACACTGAAGCTTTCTTT. This gives the protein CASSQETPGDTEAFF.

V is TRBV6-5 and J is TRBJ2-3; D perhaps matches TRBD2 (6 bases). Germline-derived CDR1 and CDR2 are MNHEY and SVGAGI. Trimming removed 7 bases from V and 1 base from J, with 15 bases in between. This CDR3 region has 15 residues. DNA of the CDR3: TGTGCCAGCACCTACGGGGGATCCGGCACAGATACGCAGTATTTT. Translated: CASTYGGSGTDTQYF.

The genes are TRBV10-2 and TRBJ2-3; 8 nucleotides match TRBD2. The CDR3 spans 15 residues. With 9 bases clipped from V and 6 bases from J, the junction kept 14 bases outside the gene matches. Germline lookup yields CDR1 WSHSY and CDR2 SAAADI. This chain's CDR3 is CASNPTSGGGDTQYF. CDR3 in DNA: TGCGCCAGTAACCCTACTAGTGGCGGGGGGGATACGCAGTATTTT.